Listed here are 10 T cell receptor beta chains from one sample, sequenced in a study of shared clonotypes between healthy human individuals. Profiled with immunoSEQ multiplex PCR; TCRdb holds only in-frame clones, not every one. Among roughly 680,000 clones listed, just under 75% were seen once. Sequences were obtained from memory CD4+ T cells sorted from blood. Subset here: CD45RA-negative fraction. The source of these receptors is a woman in her twenties or thirties in good health.

The V call is TRBV27, the J call TRBJ2-7; no reliable D call. Germline CDR1 and CDR2: MNHEY and SMNVEV (reference sequence). V lost 5 bases to trimming and J lost 2 bases, with 10 bases between them. The CDR3 consists of 13 residues. CDR3 in DNA: TGTGCCAGCAGTAGGTCAGGAACCTACGAGCAGTACTTC. Translated, it gives CASSRSGTYEQYF.

V usage is TRBV5-1 and J usage is TRBJ1-3, with TRBD1 identical over 7 bases. Trimming at V came to 4 bases and at J to 2 bases, leaving 12 bases not matched to a gene. Per the germline V gene, CDR1 is SGHRS and CDR2 is YFSETQ. The CDR3 consists of 17 residues. The CDR3 sequence is CASSADQGVWTGNTIYF. DNA of the CDR3: TGCGCCAGCAGCGCAGACCAGGGGGTTTGGACTGGAAACACCATATATTTT.

The genes are TRBV6-1 and TRBJ1-4; TRBD1 might be the D (5 bases). Trimming pared 4 bases from V and 8 bases from J, leaving 17 bases between. Looked up from germline, CDR1 is MNHNS and CDR2 is SASEGT. The CDR3 covers 15 residues. DNA of the CDR3: TGTGCCAGCAGTGGAGAGGGGCTATTGGGGGAAAAACTGTTTTTT. Residues: CASSGEGLLGEKLFF.

This chain links TRBV5-1 with TRBJ1-1, with a tentative D call TRBD1 (6 bases). Germline CDR1 and CDR2: SGHRS and YFSETQ. Trimming cost V 1 base and J 2 bases, with 9 bases left between them. The length of the CDR3 is 14 residues. The CDR3 protein is CASSLWGANTEAFF. The CDR3 DNA reads TGCGCCAGCAGCTTGTGGGGGGCAAACACTGAAGCTTTCTTT. The whole variable domain, remainder taken from reference TRBV5-1 and TRBJ1-1, is KAGVTQTPRYLIKTRGQQVTLSCSPISGHRSVSWYQQTPGQGLQFLFEYFSETQRNKGNFPGRFSGRQFSNSRSEMNVSTLELGDSALYLCASSLWGANTEAFFGQGTRLTVV.

The chain is built from TRBV14 and TRBJ2-2; D unresolved. V was clipped by 4 bases and J by 5 bases, with 17 bases between them. Germline CDR1 is SGHDN and CDR2 is FVKESK. This CDR3 is built from 16 residues. CDR3 sequence reads: CASSPQAYSATGELFF. CDR3 DNA: TGTGCCAGCAGCCCCCAGGCGTATTCCGCGACCGGGGAGCTGTTTTTT.

The chain joins TRBV28 to TRBJ2-6; D might be TRBD2 (6 bases). The CDR3 covers 16 residues. With 2 bases removed from V and 0 bases from J, the gap between germline ends came to 8 bases. Germline assignment: CDR1 MDHEN and CDR2 SYDVKM. CDR3 bases: TGTGCCAGCAGTTTAGCGGGGAACTCTGGGGCCAACGTCCTGACTTTC. Its protein product is CASSLAGNSGANVLTF. Filled out from reference TRBV28 and TRBJ2-6, the complete variable domain reads DVKVTQSSRYLVKRTGEKVFLECVQDMDHENMFWYRQDPGLGLRLIYFSYDVKMKEKGDIPEGYSVSREKKERFSLILESASTNQTSMYLCASSLAGNSGANVLTFGAGSRLTVL.

The rearrangement joins TRBV7-2 to TRBJ2-7; D uncertain. The CDR3 runs to 11 residues. Germline CDR1 is SGHTA and CDR2 is FQGNSA. Trimming pared 5 bases from V and 2 bases from J, leaving 4 bases between. CDR3 loop: CASSGTYEQYF. The CDR3 nucleotides are TGTGCCAGCAGCGGGACCTACGAGCAGTACTTC.

The chain employs TRBV4-2 and TRBJ2-2; 15 nucleotides line up with TRBD2. Germline CDR1 and CDR2: LGHNA and YNFKEQ. The CDR3 sequence is 18 residues long. Unmatched junction bases numbered 8, after V lost 3 bases and J lost 6 bases. CDR3 in DNA: TGTGCCAGCAGCCATGAAGGACTAGCGGGAGGGAGCGCCGGGGAGCTGTTTTTT. It encodes CASSHEGLAGGSAGELFF.

The rearrangement links TRBV2 to TRBJ2-1, with 9 positions matching TRBD2. This CDR3 is 13 amino acids long. From germline, CDR1 is SNHLY and CDR2 FYNNEI. V shed 3 bases and J 9 bases; nucleotides not matched to a gene: 3. DNA of the CDR3: TGTGCCAGCAGTGAGCGGGAGGGGCTTGAGCAGTTCTTC. Encoded protein: CASSEREGLEQFF.

The chain carries TRBV4-1 and TRBJ2-3; TRBD2 aligns across 12 bases. The germline V gene has CDR1 MGHRA and CDR2 YSYEKL. V lost 0 bases, J lost 6 bases, and 10 bases stayed unmatched. This CDR3 is built from 18 residues. The CDR3 is CASSQEGKTSGRRDTQYF. The CDR3 DNA is TGCGCCAGCAGCCAAGAAGGGAAGACTAGCGGGAGAAGGGATACGCAGTATTTT.